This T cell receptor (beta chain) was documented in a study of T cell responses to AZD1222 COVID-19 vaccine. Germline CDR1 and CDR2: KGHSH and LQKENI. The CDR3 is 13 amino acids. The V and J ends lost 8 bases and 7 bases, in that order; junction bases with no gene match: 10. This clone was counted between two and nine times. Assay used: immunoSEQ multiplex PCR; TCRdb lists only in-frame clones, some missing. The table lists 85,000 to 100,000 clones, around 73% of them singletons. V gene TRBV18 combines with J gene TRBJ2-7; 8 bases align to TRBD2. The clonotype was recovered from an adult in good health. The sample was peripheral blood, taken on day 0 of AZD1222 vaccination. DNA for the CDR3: TGTGCCAGCAACCGGGGGGGGCTCCAAGAGCAGTACTTC. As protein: CASNRGGLQEQYF.